Below, 2 T cell receptor beta chains from the same sample are listed, as sequenced in a study of immune characterization of retroperitoneal liposarcoma. TCRdb processed the PCR reads anew with MiXCR; each CDR3 protein has one entry. Seen here are over 15,000 distinct CDR3 sequences, approximately 40% observed once, and the top ten hold approximately 7.4%. Sequences were obtained from blood. The receptors here all came from a male donor with retroperitoneal liposarcoma.

The J gene is TRBJ2-3, the V gene TRBV27, with TRBD1 matching 8 bases. Germline CDR1 and CDR2: MNHEY and SMNVEV (reference sequence). With V trimmed by 6 bases and J by 4 bases, 6 bases remained unmatched. The CDR3 contains 14 residues. The CDR3, as DNA: TGTGCCAGCAGCGGACAGGGCGGTGCAGATACGCAGTATTTT. As protein: CASSGQGGADTQYF.

The J gene is TRBJ2-7, the V gene TRBV7-2, with D possibly TRBD2 on 5 matching bases. CDR1 is SGHTA and CDR2 is FQGNSA in the germline V gene. The V end was cut by 2 bases, the J end by 0 bases, with 11 bases between. This CDR3 contains 15 residues. The CDR3 loop reads CASSLSPSPSYEQYF. CDR3 nucleotide sequence: TGTGCCAGCAGCTTATCTCCTAGCCCCTCCTACGAGCAGTACTTC.